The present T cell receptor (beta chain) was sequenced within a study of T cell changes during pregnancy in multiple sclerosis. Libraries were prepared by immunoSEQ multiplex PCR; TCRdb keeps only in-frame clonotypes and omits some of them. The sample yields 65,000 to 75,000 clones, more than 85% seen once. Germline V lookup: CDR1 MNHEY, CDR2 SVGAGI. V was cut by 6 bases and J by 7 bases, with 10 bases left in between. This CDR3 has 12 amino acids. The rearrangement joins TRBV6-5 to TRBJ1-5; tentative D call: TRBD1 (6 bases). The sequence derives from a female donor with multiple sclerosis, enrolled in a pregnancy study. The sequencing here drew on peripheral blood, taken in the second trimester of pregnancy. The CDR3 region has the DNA TGTGCCAGCAGAACAGGGTTACAGCCCCAGCATTTT. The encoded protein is CASRTGLQPQHF.